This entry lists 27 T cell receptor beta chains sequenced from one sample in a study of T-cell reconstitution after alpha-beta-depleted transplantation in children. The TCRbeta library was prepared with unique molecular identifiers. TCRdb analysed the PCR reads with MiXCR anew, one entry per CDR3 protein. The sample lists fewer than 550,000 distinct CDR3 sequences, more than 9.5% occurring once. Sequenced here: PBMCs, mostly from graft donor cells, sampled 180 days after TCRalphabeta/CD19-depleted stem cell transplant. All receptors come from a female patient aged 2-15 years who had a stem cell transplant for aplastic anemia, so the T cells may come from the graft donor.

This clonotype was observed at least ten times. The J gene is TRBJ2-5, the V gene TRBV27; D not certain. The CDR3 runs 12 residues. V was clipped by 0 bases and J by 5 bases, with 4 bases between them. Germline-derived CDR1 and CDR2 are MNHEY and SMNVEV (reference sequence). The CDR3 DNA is TGTGCCAGCAGTTTATCGGGGGAGACCCAGTACTTC. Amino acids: CASSLSGETQYF.

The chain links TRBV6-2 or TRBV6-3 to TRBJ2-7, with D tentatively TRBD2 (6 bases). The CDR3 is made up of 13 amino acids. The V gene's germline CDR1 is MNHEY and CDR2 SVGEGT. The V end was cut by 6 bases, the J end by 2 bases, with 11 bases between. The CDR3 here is CASSRRLAYEQYF. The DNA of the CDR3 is TGTGCCAGCAGCCGTCGACTAGCCTACGAGCAGTACTTC.

The CDR3 nucleotides read TGTGCCAGCAGTTTCGCCAGGGACCCCTCCTACGAGCAGTACGTC. It translates to CASSFARDPSYEQYV. The chain joins TRBV6-5 to TRBJ2-7, with D possibly being TRBD1 or TRBD2 (5 bases each). This CDR3 contains 15 residues. Per germline, CDR1 MNHEY and CDR2 SVGAGI. Trimming pared 4 bases from V and 0 bases from J, leaving 13 bases between.

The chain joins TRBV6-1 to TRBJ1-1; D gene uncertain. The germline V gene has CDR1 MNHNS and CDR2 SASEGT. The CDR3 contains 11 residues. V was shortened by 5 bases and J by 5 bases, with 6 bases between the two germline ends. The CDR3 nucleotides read TGTGCCAGCAGTTCAGAAACTGAAGCTTTCTTT. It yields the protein CASSSETEAFF.

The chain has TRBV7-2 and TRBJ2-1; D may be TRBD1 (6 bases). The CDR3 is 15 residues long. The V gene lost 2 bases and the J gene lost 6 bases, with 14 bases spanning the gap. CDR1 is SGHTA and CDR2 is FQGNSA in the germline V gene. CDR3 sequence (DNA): TGTGCCAGCAGCTTACAGCGGTTAGGGGGCAATGAGCAGTTCTTC. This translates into CASSLQRLGGNEQFF.

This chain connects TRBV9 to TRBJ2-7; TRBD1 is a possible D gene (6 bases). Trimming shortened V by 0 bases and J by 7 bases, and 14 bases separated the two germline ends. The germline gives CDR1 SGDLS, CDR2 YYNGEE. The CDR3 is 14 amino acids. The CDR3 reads CASSVDLRTVEQYF. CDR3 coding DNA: TGTGCCAGCAGCGTAGATTTGAGGACAGTTGAGCAGTACTTC.

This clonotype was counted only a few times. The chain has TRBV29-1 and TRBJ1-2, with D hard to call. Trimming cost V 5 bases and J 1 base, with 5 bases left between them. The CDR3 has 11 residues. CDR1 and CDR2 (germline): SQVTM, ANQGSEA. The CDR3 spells CSVWGNYGYTF. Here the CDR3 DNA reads TGCAGCGTTTGGGGTAACTATGGCTACACCTTC.

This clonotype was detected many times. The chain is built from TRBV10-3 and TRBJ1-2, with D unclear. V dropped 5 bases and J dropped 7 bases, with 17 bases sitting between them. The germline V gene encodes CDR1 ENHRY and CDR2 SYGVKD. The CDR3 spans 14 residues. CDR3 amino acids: CAISPDWELGGYTF. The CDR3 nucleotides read TGTGCCATCAGTCCGGACTGGGAGTTAGGTGGCTACACCTTC.

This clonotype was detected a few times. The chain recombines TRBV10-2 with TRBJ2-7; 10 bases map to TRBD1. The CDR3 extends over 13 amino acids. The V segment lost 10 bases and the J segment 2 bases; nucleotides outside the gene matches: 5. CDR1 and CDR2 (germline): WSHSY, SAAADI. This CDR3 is CATKGQGPYEQYV. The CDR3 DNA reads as TGCGCCACCAAGGGACAGGGGCCCTACGAGCAGTACGTC.

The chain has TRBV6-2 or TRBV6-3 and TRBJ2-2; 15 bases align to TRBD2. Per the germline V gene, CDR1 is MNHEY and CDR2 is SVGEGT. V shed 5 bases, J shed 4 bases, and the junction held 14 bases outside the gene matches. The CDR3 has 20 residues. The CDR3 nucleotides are TGTGCCAGCAGTCCCGGACGGCTCGGACTAGCGGGAGGGATCACCGGGGAGCTGTTTTTT. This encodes CASSPGRLGLAGGITGELFF.

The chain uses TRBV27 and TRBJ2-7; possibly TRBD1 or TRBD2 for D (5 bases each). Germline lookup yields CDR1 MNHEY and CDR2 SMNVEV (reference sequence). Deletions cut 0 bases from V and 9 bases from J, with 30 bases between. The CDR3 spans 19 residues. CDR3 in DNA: TGTGCCAGCAGTTTATCGACCCCAATCGGACCCGGGACCCCGAGGAGGCAGTACGTC. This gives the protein CASSLSTPIGPGTPRRQYV.

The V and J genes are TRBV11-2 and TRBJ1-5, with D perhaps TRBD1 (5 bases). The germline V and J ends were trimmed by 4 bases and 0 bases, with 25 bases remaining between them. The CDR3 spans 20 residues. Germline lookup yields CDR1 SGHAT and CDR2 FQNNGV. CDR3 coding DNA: TGTGCCAGCAGCTCCCTAAGACTTCACTCAGGGACGTATAGCAATCAGCCCCAGCATTTT. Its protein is CASSSLRLHSGTYSNQPQHF.

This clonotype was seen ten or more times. CDR3 sequence (DNA): TGCAGCGTTGGGAGGAGGTTGGGCAGGGGAGGCACAGATACGCAGTATTTT. Amino acids: CSVGRRLGRGGTDTQYF. This chain joins TRBV29-1 and TRBJ2-3; maybe TRBD1 (6 bases). V lost 4 bases and J lost 1, with 21 bases in between. Germline CDR1 and CDR2: SQVTM and ANQGSEA. This CDR3 contains 17 residues.

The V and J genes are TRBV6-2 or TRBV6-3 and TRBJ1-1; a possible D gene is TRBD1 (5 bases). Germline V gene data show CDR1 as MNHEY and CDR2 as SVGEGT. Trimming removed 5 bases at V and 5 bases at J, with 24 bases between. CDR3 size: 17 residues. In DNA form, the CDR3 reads TGTGCCAGCAGTAGGGCCTTAAAGGACACCATATCGACTGAAGCTTTCTTT. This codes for CASSRALKDTISTEAFF.

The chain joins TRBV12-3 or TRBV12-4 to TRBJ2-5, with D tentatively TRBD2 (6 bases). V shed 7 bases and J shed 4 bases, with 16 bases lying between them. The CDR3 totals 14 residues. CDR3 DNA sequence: TGTGCCAGCATTAAGGGGCGGGGAGGAGAGACCCAGTACTTC. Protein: CASIKGRGGETQYF.

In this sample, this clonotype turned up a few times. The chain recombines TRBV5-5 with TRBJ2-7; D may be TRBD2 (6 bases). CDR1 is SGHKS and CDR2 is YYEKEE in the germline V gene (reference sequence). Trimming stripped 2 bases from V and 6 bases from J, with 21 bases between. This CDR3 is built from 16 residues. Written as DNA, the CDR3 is TGTGCCAGCAGCTTTGATCCCGGGACTTCATCGGGCGAGCAGTACGTC. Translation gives CASSFDPGTSSGEQYV.

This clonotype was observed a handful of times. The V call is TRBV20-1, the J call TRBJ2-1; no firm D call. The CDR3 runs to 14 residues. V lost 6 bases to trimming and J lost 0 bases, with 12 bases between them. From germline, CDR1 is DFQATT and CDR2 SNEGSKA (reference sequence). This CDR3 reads CSATIASSYNEQFF. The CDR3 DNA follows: TGCAGTGCCACTATAGCCAGCTCCTACAATGAGCAGTTCTTC.

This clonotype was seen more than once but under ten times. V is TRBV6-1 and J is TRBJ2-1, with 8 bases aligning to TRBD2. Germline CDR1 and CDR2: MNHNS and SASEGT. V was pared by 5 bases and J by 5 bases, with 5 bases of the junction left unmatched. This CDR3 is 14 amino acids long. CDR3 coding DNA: TGTGCCAGCAGTCGACTAGCGACTCACAATGAGCAGTTCTTC. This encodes CASSRLATHNEQFF.

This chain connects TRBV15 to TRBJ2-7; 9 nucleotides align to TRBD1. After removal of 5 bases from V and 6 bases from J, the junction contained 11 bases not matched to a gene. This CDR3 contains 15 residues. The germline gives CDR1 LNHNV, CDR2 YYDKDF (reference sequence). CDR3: CATSPEDRGFFEQYF. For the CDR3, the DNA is TGTGCCACCAGCCCTGAAGACAGGGGGTTTTTCGAGCAGTACTTC. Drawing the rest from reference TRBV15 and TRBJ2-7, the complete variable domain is DAMVIQNPRYQVTQFGKPVTLSCSQTLNHNVMYWYQQKSSQAPKLLFHYYDKDFNNEADTPDNFQSRRPNTSFCFLDIRSPGLGDTAMYLCATSPEDRGFFEQYFGPGTRLTVT.

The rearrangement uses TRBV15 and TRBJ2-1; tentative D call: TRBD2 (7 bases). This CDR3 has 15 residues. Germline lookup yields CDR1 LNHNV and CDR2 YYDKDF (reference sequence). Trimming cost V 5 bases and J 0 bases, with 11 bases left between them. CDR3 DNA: TGTGCCACCAGCGGGGGGGGCGGCTCCTACAATGAGCAGTTCTTC. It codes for CATSGGGGSYNEQFF.

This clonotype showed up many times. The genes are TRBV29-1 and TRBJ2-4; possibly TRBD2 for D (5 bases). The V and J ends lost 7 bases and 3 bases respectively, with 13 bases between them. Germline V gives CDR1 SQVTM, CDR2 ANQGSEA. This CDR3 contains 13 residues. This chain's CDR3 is CSGLGRDKNIQYF. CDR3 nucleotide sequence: TGCAGCGGCCTAGGACGGGACAAAAACATTCAGTACTTC.

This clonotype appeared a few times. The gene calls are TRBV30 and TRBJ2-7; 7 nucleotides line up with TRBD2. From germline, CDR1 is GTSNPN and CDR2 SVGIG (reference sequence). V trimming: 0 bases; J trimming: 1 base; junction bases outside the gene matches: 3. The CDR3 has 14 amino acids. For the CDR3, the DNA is TGTGCCTGGAGTGTACCCGGGAGGTCCTACGAGCAGTACTTC. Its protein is CAWSVPGRSYEQYF.

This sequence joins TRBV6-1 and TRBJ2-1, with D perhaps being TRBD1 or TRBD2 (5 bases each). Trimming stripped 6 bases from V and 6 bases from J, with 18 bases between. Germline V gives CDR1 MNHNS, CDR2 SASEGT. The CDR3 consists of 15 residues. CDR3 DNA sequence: TGTGCCAGCAGCCGAGGGTGGGGGTACGGCAATGAGCAGTTCTTC. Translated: CASSRGWGYGNEQFF.

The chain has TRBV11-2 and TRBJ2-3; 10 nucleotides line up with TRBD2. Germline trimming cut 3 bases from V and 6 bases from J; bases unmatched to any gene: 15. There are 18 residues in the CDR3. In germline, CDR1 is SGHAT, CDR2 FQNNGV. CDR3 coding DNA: TGTGCCAGCAGCTTGCCCTGGACTAGCGGATATCACATTGATACGCAGTATTTT. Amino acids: CASSLPWTSGYHIDTQYF.

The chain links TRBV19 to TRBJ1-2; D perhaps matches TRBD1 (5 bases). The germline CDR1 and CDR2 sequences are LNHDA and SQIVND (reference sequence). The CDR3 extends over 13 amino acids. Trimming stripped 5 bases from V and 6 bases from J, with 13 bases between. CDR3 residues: CASSHRLANGYTF. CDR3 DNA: TGTGCCAGTAGTCACAGGCTCGCGAATGGCTACACCTTC.

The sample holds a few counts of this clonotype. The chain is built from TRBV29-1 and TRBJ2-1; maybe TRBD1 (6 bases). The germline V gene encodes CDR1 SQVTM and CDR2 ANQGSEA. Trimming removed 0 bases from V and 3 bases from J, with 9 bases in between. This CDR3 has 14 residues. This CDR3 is CSVEEGHRYNEQFF. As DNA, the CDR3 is TGCAGCGTTGAAGAGGGACATCGCTACAATGAGCAGTTCTTC.

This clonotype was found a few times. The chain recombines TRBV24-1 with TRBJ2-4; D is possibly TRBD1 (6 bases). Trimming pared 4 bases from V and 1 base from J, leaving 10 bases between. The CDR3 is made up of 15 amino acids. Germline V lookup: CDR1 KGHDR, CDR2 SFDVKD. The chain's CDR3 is CATSDHRVAKNIQYF. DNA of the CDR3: TGTGCCACCAGTGACCACAGGGTCGCCAAAAACATTCAGTACTTC.